A single sample gave rise to the 15 T cell receptor beta chains below, sequenced in a study of patients and donors after allogeneic stem cell transplantation. Each CDR3 protein is one row after TCRdb ran MiXCR on the RT-PCR reads. The table records some 880,000 distinct CDR3 sequences, under 20% of them present only once. The sample taken for sequencing was blood, either unsorted or a sorted T cell fraction (not recorded which). The receptors were sampled from a human donor who was either an allogeneic HSCT recipient or a stem cell or donor lymphocyte infusion donor (not recorded which). It is not recorded whose cells these are; they may come from a transplant donor.

This clonotype was detected a few times. This chain joins TRBV6-2 or TRBV6-3 and TRBJ2-1; possibly TRBD2 for D (6 bases). The V gene's germline CDR1 is MNHEY and CDR2 SVGEGT. The CDR3 consists of 13 residues. The ends were cut back, 6 bases at V and 6 bases at J, with 12 bases in the middle. Here the CDR3 reads CASRGGGVNEQFF. The CDR3, as DNA: TGTGCCAGCAGGGGTGGCGGGGTCAATGAGCAGTTCTTC.

The CDR3 region is CSVEQGGNIQYF. CDR3 DNA sequence: TGCAGCGTCGAACAGGGAGGCAACATTCAGTACTTC. This sequence joins TRBV29-1 and TRBJ2-4, with D possibly called TRBD1 or TRBD2 (6 bases each). The V gene's germline CDR1 is SQVTM and CDR2 ANQGSEA. The germline V and J ends were trimmed by 6 bases and 7 bases, with 13 bases remaining between them. The length of the CDR3 is 12 residues.

The chain carries TRBV21-1 and TRBJ2-7; the table's D gene call, TRBD1, was not cross checked with the DNA. TRBV21-1 is a known pseudogene. The CDR3 totals 18 residues. The CDR3 nucleotides read TGTGCCAGCAGCAAAAATCCCAGATTTCCTATCAGGGCCTACGAGCAGTACTTC. It is translated as CASSKNPRFPIRAYEQYF.

The chain combines TRBV11-2 with TRBJ2-7; D might be TRBD1 or TRBD2, each matching 6 bases. Germline values: CDR1 SGHAT, CDR2 FQNNGV. The CDR3 loop spans 15 amino acids. With 4 bases removed from V and 3 bases from J, the gap between germline ends came to 16 bases. The DNA of the CDR3 is TGTGCCAGCAGCTCCATAGCGGAGGGGGGCTACGAGCAGTACTTC. It specifies CASSSIAEGGYEQYF.

This clonotype has a handful of counts. V is TRBV4-2 and J is TRBJ2-3, with D possibly matching TRBD2 (5 bases). The germline gives CDR1 LGHNA, CDR2 YNFKEQ. The V gene lost 0 bases and the J gene lost 1 base, with 20 bases spanning the gap. This CDR3 is 19 amino acids long. CDR3 DNA: TGTGCCAGCAGCCAAGATCCCTCCGGACTCCTACGGGGCACAGATACGCAGTATTTT. This sequence encodes CASSQDPSGLLRGTDTQYF.

This clonotype has a handful of counts. CDR3 coding DNA: TGTGCCAGCAGTTACCCCGGGAAGCGCAAGGATACGCAGTATTTT. It specifies CASSYPGKRKDTQYF. The rearrangement links TRBV6-2 or TRBV6-3 to TRBJ2-3; a possible D gene is TRBD2 (5 bases). This CDR3 has 15 residues. V was shortened by 2 bases and J by 6 bases, with 15 bases between the two germline ends. CDR1 and CDR2 (germline): MNHEY, SVGEGT.

Only a few counts were recorded for this clonotype. Here the CDR3 reads CASSVGRANYGYTF. The CDR3 DNA is TGTGCCAGCAGCGTAGGACGGGCTAACTATGGCTACACCTTC. The V and J genes are TRBV9 and TRBJ1-2; no definite D call. Per the germline V gene, CDR1 is SGDLS and CDR2 is YYNGEE. The CDR3 extends over 14 amino acids. V dropped 0 bases and J dropped 0 bases, with 6 bases sitting between them.

The chain uses TRBV6-1 and TRBJ1-2; tentatively, D is TRBD1 (5 bases). The V end lost 7 bases, the J end lost 7 bases, and 16 bases lay between the germline ends. The CDR3 is made up of 13 amino acids. Germline values: CDR1 MNHNS, CDR2 SASEGT. CDR3 region: CASTKTDSTGYTF. In DNA form, the CDR3 reads TGTGCCAGCACCAAAACTGACAGTACTGGCTACACCTTC.

This clonotype came up a few times. The CDR3 coding sequence is TGCGCCAGCAGCCAGGACAGGGGGCCGAGCACTGAAGCTTTCTTT. Translation gives CASSQDRGPSTEAFF. The rearrangement uses TRBV4-1 and TRBJ1-1, with 11 bases fitting TRBD1. The germline CDR1 and CDR2 sequences are MGHRA and YSYEKL. The CDR3 covers 15 residues. The trim removed 3 bases at V and 4 bases at J, leaving 4 bases unmatched.

The V gene is TRBV3-1, the J gene TRBJ2-1, with 11 bases aligning to TRBD2. With 5 bases clipped from V and 8 bases from J, the junction kept 8 bases outside the gene matches. The CDR3 loop spans 15 amino acids. Germline V gene data show CDR1 as LGHDT and CDR2 as YNNKEL (reference sequence). CDR3: CASSNPGLAVDEQFF. Here the CDR3 DNA reads TGTGCCAGCAGCAATCCGGGACTAGCGGTTGATGAGCAGTTCTTC.

The chain uses TRBV20-1 and TRBJ2-3; D gene unclear. Germline loops: CDR1 DFQATT, CDR2 SNEGSKA (reference sequence). This CDR3 contains 15 residues. The germline V and J ends were trimmed by 7 bases and 1 base, with 18 bases remaining between them. For the CDR3, the DNA is TGCAGTGTTTCGTACCTCGCCCGGGGCACAGATACGCAGTATTTT. Translation: CSVSYLARGTDTQYF.

This chain uses TRBV5-1 with TRBJ2-2; the match to TRBD1 covers 8 bases. The CDR3 loop spans 16 amino acids. The V and J ends lost 6 bases and 2 bases, in that order; junction bases with no gene match: 9. CDR1 and CDR2 (germline): SGHRS, YFSETQ. The CDR3 bases are TGCGCCAGCAACAACCAGGGGGCTCCAAACACCGGGGAGCTGTTTTTT. This sequence encodes CASNNQGAPNTGELFF.

The chain has TRBV9 and TRBJ2-3, with unresolved D. V was shortened by 0 bases and J by 1 base, with 9 bases between the two germline ends. Germline CDR1 is SGDLS and CDR2 is YYNGEE. The CDR3 spans 15 residues. This CDR3 reads CASSVAPGRTDTQYF. The DNA for the CDR3 is TGTGCCAGCAGCGTAGCTCCAGGTCGCACAGATACGCAGTATTTT.

Points on this clonotype: A much more abundant neighbour one base away suggests this may be a read error. The chain joins TRBV7-6 to TRBJ1-3, with D hard to call. The germline V gene has CDR1 SGHVS and CDR2 FNYEAQ. V was cut by 5 bases and J by 2 bases, with 4 bases left in between. The CDR3 totals 12 residues. The CDR3: CASSAPGNTIYF. DNA of the CDR3: TGTGCCAGCAGCGCCCCTGGAAACACCATATATTTT. The variable domain in full, with the rest retrieved from reference TRBV7-6 and TRBJ1-3, is GAGVSQSPRYKVTKRGQDVALRCDPISGHVSLYWYRQALGQGPEFLTYFNYEAQQDKSGLPNDRFSAERPEGSISTLTIQRTEQRDSAMYRCASSAPGNTIYFGEGSWLTVV.

The chain carries TRBV20-1 and TRBJ1-5; 7 nucleotides line up with TRBD1. Per the germline V gene, CDR1 is DFQATT and CDR2 is SNEGSKA (reference sequence). This CDR3 comprises 13 residues. The V segment lost 6 bases and the J segment 6 bases; nucleotides outside the gene matches: 8. The CDR3 DNA follows: TGCAGTGCAACAGGGGATCGGGGTCAGCCCCAGCATTTT. Translation: CSATGDRGQPQHF.